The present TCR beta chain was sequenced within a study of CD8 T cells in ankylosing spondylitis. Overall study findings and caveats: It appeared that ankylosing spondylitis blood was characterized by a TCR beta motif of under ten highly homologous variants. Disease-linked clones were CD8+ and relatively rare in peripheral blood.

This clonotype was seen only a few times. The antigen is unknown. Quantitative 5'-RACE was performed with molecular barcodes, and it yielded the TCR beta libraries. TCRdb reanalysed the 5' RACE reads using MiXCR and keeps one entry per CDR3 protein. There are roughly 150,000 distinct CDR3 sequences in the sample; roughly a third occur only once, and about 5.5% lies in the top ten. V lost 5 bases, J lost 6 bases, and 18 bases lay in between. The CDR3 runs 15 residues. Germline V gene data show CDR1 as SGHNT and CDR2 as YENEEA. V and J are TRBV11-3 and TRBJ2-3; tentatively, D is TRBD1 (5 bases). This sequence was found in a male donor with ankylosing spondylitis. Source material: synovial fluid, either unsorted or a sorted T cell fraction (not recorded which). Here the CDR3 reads CASSPGLGVTDTQYF. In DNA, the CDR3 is TGTGCCAGCAGCCCGGGCCTAGGGGTAACCGATACGCAGTATTTT.